Shown below are 7 T cell receptor beta chains from a single sample sequenced in a study of early T cells in non-severe SARS-CoV-2 infection. Using its own MiXCR run on the 5' RACE reads, TCRdb lists one record per CDR3 protein. Of some 80,000 distinct CDR3 sequences listed, roughly 13% are singletons. Sequenced input: whole blood. These receptor sequences come from an adult who was a healthcare worker with PCR-confirmed SARS-CoV-2 infection or an uninfected control (not recorded which).

This clonotype has a count of ten or more. This rearrangement joins TRBV7-8 to TRBJ2-2; D possibly matches TRBD1 or TRBD2 (5 bases each). Germline V gene data show CDR1 as SGHVS and CDR2 as FQNEAQ. The germline V and J ends were trimmed by 7 bases and 4 bases, with 19 bases remaining between them. This CDR3 contains 16 residues. DNA for the CDR3: TGTGCCAGCATCCGTGAGGTGGGGGTCCGCACCGGGGAGCTGTTTTTT. Amino acid sequence: CASIREVGVRTGELFF. Using reference TRBV7-8 and TRBJ2-2 for the parts outside the CDR3, the full variable domain is GAGVSQSPRYKVAKRGQDVALRCDPISGHVSLFWYQQALGQGPEFLTYFQNEAQLDKSGLPSDRFFAERPEGSVSTLKIQRTQQEDSAVYLCASIREVGVRTGELFFGEGSRLTVL.

This clonotype has ten or more counts. V gene TRBV6-2 or TRBV6-3 combines with J gene TRBJ1-6; no reliable D call. Germline V gene sequence: CDR1 MNHEY, CDR2 SVGEGT. Between the trimmed V and J ends, which lost 2 bases and 5 bases, there was a span of 13 bases. This CDR3 comprises 16 residues. The CDR3 is CASSYGRLRDNSPLHF. For the CDR3, the DNA is TGTGCCAGCAGTTACGGTCGGCTGAGGGATAATTCACCCCTCCACTTT.

This sequence joins TRBV12-3 or TRBV12-4 and TRBJ2-1; 11 bases map to TRBD1. V was clipped by 4 bases and J by 5 bases; unmatched bases: 13. There are 18 residues in the CDR3. CDR3 DNA: TGTGCCAGCAGTTCTCTTGCCGCCGGGACAGGGGGGAACAATGAGCAGTTCTTC. Protein: CASSSLAAGTGGNNEQFF.

This clonotype was seen ten or more times. The CDR3 loop is CASSHGRDIGYEQYF. Written as DNA, the CDR3 is TGTGCCAGCAGCCATGGCAGGGACATAGGCTACGAGCAGTACTTC. The V gene is TRBV7-2, the J gene TRBJ2-7; TRBD1 is a possible D gene (6 bases). This CDR3 is built from 15 residues. Germline CDR1 and CDR2: SGHTA and FQGNSA. Trimming pared 5 bases from V and 3 bases from J, leaving 17 bases between.

This clonotype was observed a handful of times. The gene calls are TRBV2 and TRBJ2-4; 12 nucleotides match TRBD1. The V segment lost 3 bases and the J segment 7 bases; nucleotides outside the gene matches: 4. From germline, CDR1 is SNHLY and CDR2 FYNNEI. The CDR3 contains 15 residues. CDR3 region: CASSEGQGARNIQYF. CDR3 DNA sequence: TGTGCCAGCAGTGAGGGACAGGGGGCGCGGAACATTCAGTACTTC.

This clonotype was seen a handful of times. This chain links TRBV7-9 with TRBJ1-1; no reliable D call. The germline V gene has CDR1 SEHNR and CDR2 FQNEAQ (reference sequence). Trimming left V 3 bases short and J 1 base short, with 6 bases between. The CDR3 is made up of 13 amino acids. The CDR3 DNA is TGTGCCAGCAGCTTTAAAGGGAACACTGAAGCTTTCTTT. It translates to CASSFKGNTEAFF.

The table lists this clonotype with a count of one. CDR3 sequence: CSVEAGTGNTIYF. In DNA, the CDR3 is TGCAGCGTTGAGGCAGGGACTGGAAACACCATATATTTT. The V and J genes are TRBV29-1 and TRBJ1-3; TRBD1 might be the D (5 bases). This CDR3 has 13 residues. The V end lost 3 bases, the J end lost 2 bases, and 8 bases lay between the germline ends. The germline CDR1 and CDR2 sequences are SQVTM and ANQGSEA.